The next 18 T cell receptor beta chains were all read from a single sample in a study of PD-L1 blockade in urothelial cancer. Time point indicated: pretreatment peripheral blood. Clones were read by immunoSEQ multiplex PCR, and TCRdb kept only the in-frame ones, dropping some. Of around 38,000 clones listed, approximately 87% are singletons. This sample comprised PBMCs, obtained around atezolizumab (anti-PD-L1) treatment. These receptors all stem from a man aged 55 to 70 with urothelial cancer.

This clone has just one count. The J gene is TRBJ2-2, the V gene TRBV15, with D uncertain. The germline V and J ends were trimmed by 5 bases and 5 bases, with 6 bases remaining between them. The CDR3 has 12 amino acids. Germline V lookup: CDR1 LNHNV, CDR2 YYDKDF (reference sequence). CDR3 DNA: TGTGCCACCAGCTTCGGTACCGGGGAGCTGTTTTTT. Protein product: CATSFGTGELFF.

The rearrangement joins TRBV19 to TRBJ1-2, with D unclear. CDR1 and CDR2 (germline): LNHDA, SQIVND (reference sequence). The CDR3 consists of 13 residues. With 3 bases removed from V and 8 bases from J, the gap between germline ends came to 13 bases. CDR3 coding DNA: TGTGCCAGTAGTATTTGGGCAGCCACCGGCTACACCTTC. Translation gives CASSIWAATGYTF.

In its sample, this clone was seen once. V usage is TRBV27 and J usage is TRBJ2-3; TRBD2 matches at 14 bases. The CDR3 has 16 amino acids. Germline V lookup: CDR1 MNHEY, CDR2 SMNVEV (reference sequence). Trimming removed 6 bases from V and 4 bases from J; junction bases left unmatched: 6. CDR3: CASRWTSGRWADTQYF. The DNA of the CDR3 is TGTGCCAGCAGATGGACTAGCGGGAGGTGGGCAGATACGCAGTATTTT.

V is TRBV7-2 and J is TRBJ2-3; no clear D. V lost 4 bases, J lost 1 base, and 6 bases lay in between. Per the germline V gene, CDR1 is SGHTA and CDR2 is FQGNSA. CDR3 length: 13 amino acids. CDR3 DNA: TGTGCCAGCAGCTCCTTAGGCACAGATACGCAGTATTTT. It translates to CASSSLGTDTQYF.

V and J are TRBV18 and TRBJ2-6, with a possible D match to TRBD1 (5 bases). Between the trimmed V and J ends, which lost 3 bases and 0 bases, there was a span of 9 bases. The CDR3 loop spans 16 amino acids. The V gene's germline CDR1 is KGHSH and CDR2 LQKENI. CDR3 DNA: TGTGCCAGCTCACCCCAGGGTCCCTCTGGGGCCAACGTCCTGACTTTC. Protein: CASSPQGPSGANVLTF.

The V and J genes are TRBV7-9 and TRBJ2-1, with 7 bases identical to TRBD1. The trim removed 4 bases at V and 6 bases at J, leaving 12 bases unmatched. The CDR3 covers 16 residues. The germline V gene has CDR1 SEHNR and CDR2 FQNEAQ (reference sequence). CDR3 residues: CASSSTGELVGNEQFF. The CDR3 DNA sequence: TGTGCCAGCAGCTCTACAGGGGAGCTGGTCGGCAATGAGCAGTTCTTC. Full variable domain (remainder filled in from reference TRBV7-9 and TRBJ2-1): DTGVSQNPRHKITKRGQNVTFRCDPISEHNRLYWYRQTLGQGPEFLTYFQNEAQLEKSRLLSDRFSAERPKGSFSTLEIQRTEQGDSAMYLCASSSTGELVGNEQFFGPGTRLTVL.

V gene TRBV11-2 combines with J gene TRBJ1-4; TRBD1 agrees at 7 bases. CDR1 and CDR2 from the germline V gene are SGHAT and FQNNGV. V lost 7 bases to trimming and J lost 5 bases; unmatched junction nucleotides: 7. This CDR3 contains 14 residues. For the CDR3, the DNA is TGTGCCAGCAACATGGGACAGTTAAATGAAAAACTGTTTTTT. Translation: CASNMGQLNEKLFF.

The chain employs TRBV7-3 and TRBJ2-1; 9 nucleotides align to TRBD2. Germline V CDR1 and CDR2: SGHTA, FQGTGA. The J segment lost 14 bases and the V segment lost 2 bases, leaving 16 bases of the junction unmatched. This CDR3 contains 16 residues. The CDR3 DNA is TGTGCCAGCAGCTTATCAGGGGAGGCGGGAGGGCATATCGAGTTCTTC. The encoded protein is CASSLSGEAGGHIEFF.

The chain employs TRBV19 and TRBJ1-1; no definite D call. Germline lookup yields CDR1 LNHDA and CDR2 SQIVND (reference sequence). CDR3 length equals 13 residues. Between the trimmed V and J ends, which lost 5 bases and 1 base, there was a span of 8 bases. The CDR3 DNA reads TGTGCCAGTAGTTCGACGGGGAACACTGAAGCTTTCTTT. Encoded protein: CASSSTGNTEAFF.

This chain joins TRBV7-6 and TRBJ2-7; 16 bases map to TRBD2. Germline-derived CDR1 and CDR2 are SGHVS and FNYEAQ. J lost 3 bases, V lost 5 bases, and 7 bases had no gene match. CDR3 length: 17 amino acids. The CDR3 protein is CASSKGLAGGTYYEQYF. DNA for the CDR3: TGTGCCAGCAGCAAGGGACTAGCGGGAGGGACTTACTACGAGCAGTACTTC.

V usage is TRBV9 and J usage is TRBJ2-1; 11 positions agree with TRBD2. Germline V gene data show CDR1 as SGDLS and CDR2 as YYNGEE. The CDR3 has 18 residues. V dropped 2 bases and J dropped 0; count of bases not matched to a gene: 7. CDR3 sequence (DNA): TGTGCCAGCAGCGTTGGGACTAGCGGACTACGCTCCTACAATGAGCAGTTCTTC. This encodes CASSVGTSGLRSYNEQFF.

CDR3: CASSARGGFSYEQYF. The CDR3 coding sequence is TGTGCCAGCAGCGCCCGGGGGGGTTTCTCCTACGAGCAGTACTTC. The chain is built from TRBV9 and TRBJ2-7, with 8 positions matching TRBD2. Germline V lookup: CDR1 SGDLS, CDR2 YYNGEE. The CDR3 runs to 15 residues. With 3 bases clipped from V and 0 bases from J, the junction kept 5 bases outside the gene matches.

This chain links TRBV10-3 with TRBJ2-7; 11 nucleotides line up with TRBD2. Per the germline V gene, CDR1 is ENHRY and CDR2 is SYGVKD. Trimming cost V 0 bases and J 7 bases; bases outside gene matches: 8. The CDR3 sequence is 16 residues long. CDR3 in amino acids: CAISESGLAGLGEQYF. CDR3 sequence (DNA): TGTGCCATCAGTGAGTCCGGACTAGCGGGTCTGGGTGAGCAGTACTTC.

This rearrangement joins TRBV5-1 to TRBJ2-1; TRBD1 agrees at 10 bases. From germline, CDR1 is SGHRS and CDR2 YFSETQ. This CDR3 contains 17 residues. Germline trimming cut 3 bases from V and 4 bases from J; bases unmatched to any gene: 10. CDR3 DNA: TGCGCCAGCAGCTCTGGACAGGGGGGACCTTTGTACAATGAGCAGTTCTTC. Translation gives CASSSGQGGPLYNEQFF.

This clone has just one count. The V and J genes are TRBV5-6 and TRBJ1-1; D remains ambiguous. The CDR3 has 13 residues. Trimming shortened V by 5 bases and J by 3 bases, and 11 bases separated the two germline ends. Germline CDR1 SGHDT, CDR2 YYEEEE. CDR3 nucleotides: TGTGCCAGCAGTGAGGGCGCTTACACTGAAGCTTTCTTT. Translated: CASSEGAYTEAFF.

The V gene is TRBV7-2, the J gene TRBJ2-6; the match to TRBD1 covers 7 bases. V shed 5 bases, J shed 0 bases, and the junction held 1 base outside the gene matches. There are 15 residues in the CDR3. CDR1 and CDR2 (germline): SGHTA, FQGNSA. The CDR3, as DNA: TGTGCCAGCAGCGCAGGGGGCTCTGGGGCCAACGTCCTGACTTTC. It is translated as CASSAGGSGANVLTF.

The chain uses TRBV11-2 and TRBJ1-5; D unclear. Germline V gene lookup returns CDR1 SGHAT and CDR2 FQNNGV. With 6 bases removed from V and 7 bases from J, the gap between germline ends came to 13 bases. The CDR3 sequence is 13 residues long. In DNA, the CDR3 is TGTGCCAGCAGATCGACATTTACGCAGCCCCAGCATTTT. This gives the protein CASRSTFTQPQHF.

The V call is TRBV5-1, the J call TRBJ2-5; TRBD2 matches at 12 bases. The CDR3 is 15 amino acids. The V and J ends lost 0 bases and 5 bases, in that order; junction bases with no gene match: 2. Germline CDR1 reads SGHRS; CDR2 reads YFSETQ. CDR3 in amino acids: CASSLGLAGGETQYF. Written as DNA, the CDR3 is TGCGCCAGCAGCTTGGGGCTAGCGGGAGGGGAGACCCAGTACTTC.